This T cell receptor beta chain derives from a study of PD-1 blockade in classical Hodgkin lymphoma. Study overall: Every 2 weeks, patients got 3 mg/kg intravenous nivolumab.

Indicated time point: cycle 4 day 1 (C4D1), after more than five weeks of nivolumab. Each of the patients experienced relapse following autologous stem cell transplantation, and their brentuximab vedotin exposure differed. TCRdb keeps only in-frame clones here, not all; method: immunoSEQ multiplex PCR. Of around 60,000 clones in the sample, around nine tenths were seen once. The V gene's germline CDR1 is LNHDA and CDR2 SQIVND (reference sequence). V was pared by 6 bases and J by 5 bases, with 21 bases of the junction left unmatched. CDR3 length equals 21 residues. This TCR was sampled from a human donor with classical Hodgkin lymphoma. The sequences come from peripheral blood mononuclear cells (PBMCs), collected before the fourth cycle of nivolumab. The genes are TRBV19 and TRBJ2-1; TRBD2 matches 14 bases. CDR3 region: CASRKLSPTSGGGGRNNEQFF. CDR3 nucleotide sequence: TGTGCCAGTAGGAAGCTGTCCCCGACTAGCGGGGGGGGCGGGCGGAACAATGAGCAGTTCTTC.